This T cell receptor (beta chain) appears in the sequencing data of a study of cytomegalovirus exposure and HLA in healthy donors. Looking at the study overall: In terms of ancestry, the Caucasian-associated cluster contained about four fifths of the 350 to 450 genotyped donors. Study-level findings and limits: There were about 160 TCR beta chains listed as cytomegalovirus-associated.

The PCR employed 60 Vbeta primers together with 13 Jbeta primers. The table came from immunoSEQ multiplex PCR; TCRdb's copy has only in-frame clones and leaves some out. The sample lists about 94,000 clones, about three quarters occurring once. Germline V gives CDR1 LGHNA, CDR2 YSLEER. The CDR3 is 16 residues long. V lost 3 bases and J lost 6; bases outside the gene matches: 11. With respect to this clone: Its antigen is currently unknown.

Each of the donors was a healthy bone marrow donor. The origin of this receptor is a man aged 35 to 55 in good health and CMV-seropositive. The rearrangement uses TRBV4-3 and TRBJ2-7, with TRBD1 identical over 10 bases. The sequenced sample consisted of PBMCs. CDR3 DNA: TGCGCCAGCAGCCAGGACCACGGGGACAGGGGTACCGAGCAGTACTTC. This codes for CASSQDHGDRGTEQYF.